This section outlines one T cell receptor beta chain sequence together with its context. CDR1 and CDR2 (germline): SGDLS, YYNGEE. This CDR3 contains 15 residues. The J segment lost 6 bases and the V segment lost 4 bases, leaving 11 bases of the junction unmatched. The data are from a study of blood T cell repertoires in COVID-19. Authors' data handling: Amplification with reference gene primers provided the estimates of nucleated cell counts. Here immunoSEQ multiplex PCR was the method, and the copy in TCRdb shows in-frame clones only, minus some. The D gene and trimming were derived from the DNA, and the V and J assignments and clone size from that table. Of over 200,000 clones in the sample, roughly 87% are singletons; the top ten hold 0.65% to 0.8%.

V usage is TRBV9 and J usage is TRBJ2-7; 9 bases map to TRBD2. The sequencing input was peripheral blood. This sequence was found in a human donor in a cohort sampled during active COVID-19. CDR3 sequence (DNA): TGTGCCAGCAGCCCCGGGGGGGCGGGAGGGGTCGAGCAGTACTTC. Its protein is CASSPGGAGGVEQYF.